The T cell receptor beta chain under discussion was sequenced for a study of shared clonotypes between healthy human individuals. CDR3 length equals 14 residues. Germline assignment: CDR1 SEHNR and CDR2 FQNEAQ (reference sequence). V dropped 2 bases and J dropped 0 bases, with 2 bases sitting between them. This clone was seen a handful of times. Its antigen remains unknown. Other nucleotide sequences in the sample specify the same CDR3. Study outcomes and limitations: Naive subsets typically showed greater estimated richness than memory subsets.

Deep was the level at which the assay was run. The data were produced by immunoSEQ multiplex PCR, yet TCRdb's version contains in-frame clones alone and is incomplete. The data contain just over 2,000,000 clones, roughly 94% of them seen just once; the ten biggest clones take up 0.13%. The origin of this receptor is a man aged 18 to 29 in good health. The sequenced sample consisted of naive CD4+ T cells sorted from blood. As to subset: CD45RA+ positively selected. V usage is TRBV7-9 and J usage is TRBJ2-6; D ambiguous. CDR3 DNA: TGTGCCAGCAGCTTAAGCTCTGGGGCCAACGTCCTGACTTTC. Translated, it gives CASSLSSGANVLTF.